The source of this T cell receptor beta chain is a study of post-analysis software for immune sequencing data. Study results and caveats: Elevated frequency relative to controls characterized four or five TRBV segments in patients, TRBV5-6, TRBV5-1 and TRBV20-1 among them.

TCR beta libraries were prepared from cDNA with unique molecular identifiers. A single record per CDR3 protein comes from TCRdb applying MiXCR to the PCR reads. The table has about 260,000 distinct CDR3 sequences, 30% to 45% seen once. On this clonotype itself: Its matching antigen is unknown.

Germline V gene lookup returns CDR1 KGHSH and CDR2 LQKENI. V trimming: 4 bases; J trimming: 7 bases; junction bases outside the gene matches: 4. This CDR3 has 14 amino acids. The sequence derives from a girl aged 5 to 17 with multiple sclerosis. The chain employs TRBV18 and TRBJ2-1, with TRBD1 matching over 10 bases. Sequenced: blood. The CDR3, as DNA: TGTGCCAGCTCACGACGGACAGGGGGTAATGAGCAGTTCTTC. Translation gives CASSRRTGGNEQFF.